The clone carrying this T cell receptor beta chain was seen repeatedly, ten times or more. The authors built TCR beta libraries using iRepertoire HTBI primers and Arm-PCR of CDR3 regions. TCRdb re-derived calls from the multiplex PCR reads in MiXCR, one entry per CDR3 protein. The sample holds roughly 610,000 distinct CDR3 sequences, 15% to 20% seen once. Time point noted: newly diagnosed GD, antithyroid drugs for less than 3 months. PBMC-extracted RNA yielded the TCR library. In germline, CDR1 is LGHDT, CDR2 YNNKEL (reference sequence). There are 17 residues in the CDR3. V was clipped by 1 base and J by 5 bases, with 17 bases between them. This record comes from a study of regulatory T cells in long-lasting Graves disease. The sample also formed part of further work on T cells in Graves' hyperthyroidism and ophthalmopathy. This second study says: Disease duration under 2 months; hyperthyroidism patients were aged 18 to 65. Researchers report that a 13 V-J model separated ophthalmopathy from stable hyperthyroidism.

The rearrangement uses TRBV3-1 and TRBJ2-2; D may be TRBD2 (6 bases). The sequenced sample was peripheral blood mononuclear cells (PBMCs), obtained at new diagnosis, from a patient treated with antithyroid drugs. This sequence originates from a man aged 18-30 years with Graves disease. This CDR3 is CASSQVTSGVRTGELFF. The CDR3 region has the DNA TGTGCCAGCAGCCAAGTTACTTCGGGAGTACGGACCGGGGAGCTGTTTTTT. Combining the CDR3 with reference TRBV3-1 and TRBJ2-2 gives the whole variable domain DTAVSQTPKYLVTQMGNDKSIKCEQNLGHDTMYWYKQDSKKFLKIMFSYNNKELIINETVPNRFSPKSPDKAHLNLHINSLELGDSAVYFCASSQVTSGVRTGELFFGEGSRLTVL.